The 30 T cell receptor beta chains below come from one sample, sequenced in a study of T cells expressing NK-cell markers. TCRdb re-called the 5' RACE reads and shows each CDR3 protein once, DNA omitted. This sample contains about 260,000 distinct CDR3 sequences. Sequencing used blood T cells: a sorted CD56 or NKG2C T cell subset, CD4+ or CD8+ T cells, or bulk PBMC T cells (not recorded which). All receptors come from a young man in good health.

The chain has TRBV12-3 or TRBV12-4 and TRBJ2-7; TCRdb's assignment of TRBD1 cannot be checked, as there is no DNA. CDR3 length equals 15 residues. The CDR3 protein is CASSPYGRTGKGQYF.

CDR3 in amino acids: CASSPRQGGYYEQYF. The chain carries TRBV27 and TRBJ2-7; no DNA is available, so the TRBD1 call from TCRdb remains unchecked. The CDR3 extends over 15 amino acids. The germline CDR1 and CDR2 sequences are MNHEY and SMNVEV (reference sequence).

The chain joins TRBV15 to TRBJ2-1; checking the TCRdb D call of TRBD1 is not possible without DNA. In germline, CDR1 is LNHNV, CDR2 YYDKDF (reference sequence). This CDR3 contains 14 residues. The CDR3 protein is CATRDKGVFNEQFF. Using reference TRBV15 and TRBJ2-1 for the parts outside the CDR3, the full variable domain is DAMVIQNPRYQVTQFGKPVTLSCSQTLNHNVMYWYQQKSSQAPKLLFHYYDKDFNNEADTPDNFQSRRPNTSFCFLDIRSPGLGDTAMYLCATRDKGVFNEQFFGPGTRLTVL.

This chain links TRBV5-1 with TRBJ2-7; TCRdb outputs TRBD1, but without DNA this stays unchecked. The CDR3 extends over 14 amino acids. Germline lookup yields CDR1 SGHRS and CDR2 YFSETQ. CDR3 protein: CASSWTGKPYEQYF.

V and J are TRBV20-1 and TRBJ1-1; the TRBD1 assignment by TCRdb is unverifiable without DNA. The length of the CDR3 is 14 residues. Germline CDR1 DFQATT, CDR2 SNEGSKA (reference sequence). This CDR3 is CSANKGAGNTEAFF.

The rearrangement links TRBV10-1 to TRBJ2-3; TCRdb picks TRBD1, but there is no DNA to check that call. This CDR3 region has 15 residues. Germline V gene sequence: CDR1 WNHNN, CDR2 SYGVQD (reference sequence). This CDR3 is CASNIRGSNTDTQYF.

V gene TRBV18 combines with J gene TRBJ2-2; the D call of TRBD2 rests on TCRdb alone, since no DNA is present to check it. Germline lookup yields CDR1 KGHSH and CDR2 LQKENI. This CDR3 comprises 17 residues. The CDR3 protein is CASSRTTSGSRTGELFF.

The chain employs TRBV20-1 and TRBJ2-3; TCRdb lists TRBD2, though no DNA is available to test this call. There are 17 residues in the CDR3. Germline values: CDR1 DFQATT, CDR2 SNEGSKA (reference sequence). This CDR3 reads CSAAFGLAGALADTQYF.

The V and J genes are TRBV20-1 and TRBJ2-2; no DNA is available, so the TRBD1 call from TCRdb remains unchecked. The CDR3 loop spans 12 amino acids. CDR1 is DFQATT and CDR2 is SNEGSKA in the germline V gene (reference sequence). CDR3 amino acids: CSGSGGIGELFF.

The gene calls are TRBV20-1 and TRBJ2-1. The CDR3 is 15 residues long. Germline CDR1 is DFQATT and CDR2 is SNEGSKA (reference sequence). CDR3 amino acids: CSVENLAGVHNEQFF.

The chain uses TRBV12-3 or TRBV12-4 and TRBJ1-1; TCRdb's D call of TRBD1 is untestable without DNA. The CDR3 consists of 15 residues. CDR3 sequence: CASSLVGQGNTEAFF.

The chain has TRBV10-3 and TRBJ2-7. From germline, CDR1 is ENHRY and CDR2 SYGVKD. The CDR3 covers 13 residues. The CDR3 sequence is CAISESGRDEQYF.

The chain's CDR3 is CASSLTRQNTGELFF. The chain carries TRBV18 and TRBJ2-2. Germline V CDR1 and CDR2: KGHSH, LQKENI. The CDR3 contains 15 residues.

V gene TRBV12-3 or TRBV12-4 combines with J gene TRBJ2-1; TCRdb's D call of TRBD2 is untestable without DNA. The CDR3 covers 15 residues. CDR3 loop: CASKSLAGGNNEQFF.

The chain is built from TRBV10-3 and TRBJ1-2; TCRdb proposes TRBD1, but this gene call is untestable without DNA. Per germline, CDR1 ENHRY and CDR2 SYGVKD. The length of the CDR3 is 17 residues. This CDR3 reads CAISEIIPGHKDYGYTF.

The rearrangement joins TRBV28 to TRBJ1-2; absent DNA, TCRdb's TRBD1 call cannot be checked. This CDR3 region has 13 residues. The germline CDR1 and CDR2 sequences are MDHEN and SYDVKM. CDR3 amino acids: CASSSSDSYGYTF.

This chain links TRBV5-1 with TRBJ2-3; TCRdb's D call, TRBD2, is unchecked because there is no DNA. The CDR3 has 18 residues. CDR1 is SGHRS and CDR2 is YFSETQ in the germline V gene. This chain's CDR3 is CASSLVRGGPPGTDTQYF.

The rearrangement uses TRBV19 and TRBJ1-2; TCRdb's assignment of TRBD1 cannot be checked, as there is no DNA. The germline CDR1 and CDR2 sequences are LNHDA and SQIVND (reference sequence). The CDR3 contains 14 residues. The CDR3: CASTLDRQNYGYTF.

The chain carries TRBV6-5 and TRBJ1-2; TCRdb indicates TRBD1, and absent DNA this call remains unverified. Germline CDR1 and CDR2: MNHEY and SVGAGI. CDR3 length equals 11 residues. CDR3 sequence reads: CASGGRYGYTF.

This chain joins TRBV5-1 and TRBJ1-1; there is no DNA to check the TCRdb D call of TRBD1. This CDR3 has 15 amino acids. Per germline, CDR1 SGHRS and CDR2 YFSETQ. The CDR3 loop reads CASSFAQGVLGGAFF.

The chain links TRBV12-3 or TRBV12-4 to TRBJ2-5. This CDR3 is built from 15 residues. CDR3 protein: CASSFGRFRQETQYF.

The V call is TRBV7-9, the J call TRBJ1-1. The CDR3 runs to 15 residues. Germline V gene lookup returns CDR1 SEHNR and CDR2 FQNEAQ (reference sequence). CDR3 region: CASRPPPRLGTEAFF.

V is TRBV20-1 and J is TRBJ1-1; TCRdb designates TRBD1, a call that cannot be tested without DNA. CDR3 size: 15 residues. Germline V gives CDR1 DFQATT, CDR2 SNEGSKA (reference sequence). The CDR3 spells CSASQAGRMNTEAFF.

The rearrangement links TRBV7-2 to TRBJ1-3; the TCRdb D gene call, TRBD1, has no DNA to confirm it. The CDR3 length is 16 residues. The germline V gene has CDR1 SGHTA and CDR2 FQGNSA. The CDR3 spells CASSLGQGSSGNTIYF.

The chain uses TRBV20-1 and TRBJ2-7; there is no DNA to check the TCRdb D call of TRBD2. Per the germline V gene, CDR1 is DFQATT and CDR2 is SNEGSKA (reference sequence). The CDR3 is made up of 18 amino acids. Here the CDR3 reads CSARDSGRAGSLHYEQYF.

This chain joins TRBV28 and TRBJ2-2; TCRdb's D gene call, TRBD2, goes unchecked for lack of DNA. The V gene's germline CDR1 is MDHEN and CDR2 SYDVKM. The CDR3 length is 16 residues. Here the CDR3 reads CASRLGLARVSGELFF.

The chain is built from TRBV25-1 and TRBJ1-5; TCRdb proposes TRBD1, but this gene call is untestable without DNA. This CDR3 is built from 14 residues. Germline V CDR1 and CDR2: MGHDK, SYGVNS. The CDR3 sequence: CASKGGGDNQPQHF.

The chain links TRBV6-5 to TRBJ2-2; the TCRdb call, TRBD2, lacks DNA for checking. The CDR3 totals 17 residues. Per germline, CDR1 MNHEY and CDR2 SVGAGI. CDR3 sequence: CASSTPSGTRLYGELFF.

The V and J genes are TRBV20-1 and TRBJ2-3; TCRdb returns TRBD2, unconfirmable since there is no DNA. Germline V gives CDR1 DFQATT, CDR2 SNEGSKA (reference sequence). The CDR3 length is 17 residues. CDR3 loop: CSASPLAGATSTDTQYF.

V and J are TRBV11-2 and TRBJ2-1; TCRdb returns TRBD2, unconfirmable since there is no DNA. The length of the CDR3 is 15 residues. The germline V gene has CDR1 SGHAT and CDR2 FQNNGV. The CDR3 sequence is CASSWGGLARDEQFF.